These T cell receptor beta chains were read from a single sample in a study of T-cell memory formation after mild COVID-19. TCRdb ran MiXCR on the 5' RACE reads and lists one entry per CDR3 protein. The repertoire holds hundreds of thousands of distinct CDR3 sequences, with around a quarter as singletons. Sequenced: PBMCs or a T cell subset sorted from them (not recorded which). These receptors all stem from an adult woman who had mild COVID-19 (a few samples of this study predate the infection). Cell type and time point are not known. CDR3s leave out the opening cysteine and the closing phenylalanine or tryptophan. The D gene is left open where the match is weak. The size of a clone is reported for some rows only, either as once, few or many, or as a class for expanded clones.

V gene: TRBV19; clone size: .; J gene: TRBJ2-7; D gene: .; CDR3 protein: ASSTRFLPTYEQY
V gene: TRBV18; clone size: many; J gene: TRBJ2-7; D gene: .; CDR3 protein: ASSLDRGPYEQY
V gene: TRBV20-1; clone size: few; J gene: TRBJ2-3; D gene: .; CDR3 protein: SARGQGIDTQY
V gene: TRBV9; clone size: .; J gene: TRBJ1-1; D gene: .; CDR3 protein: ASSVVGEMNTEAF
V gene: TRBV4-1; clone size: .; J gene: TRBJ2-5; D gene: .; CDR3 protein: ASSLLLGSQETQY
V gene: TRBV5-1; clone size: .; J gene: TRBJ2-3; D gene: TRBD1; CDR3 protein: ATGTGGTDTQY
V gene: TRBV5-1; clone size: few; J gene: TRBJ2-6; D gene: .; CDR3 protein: ASSLEPAGANVLT
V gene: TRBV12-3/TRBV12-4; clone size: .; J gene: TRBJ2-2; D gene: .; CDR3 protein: ASSWASGNTGELF
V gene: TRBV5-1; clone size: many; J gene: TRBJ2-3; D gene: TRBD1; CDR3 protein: ASSFDRGADTQY
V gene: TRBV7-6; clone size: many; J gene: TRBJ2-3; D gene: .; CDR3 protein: ASSQTDTQY
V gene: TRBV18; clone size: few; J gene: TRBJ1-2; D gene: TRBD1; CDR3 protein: ASSPLRDRDYGYT
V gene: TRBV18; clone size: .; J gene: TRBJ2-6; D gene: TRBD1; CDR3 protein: ASSPRDRGTGANVLT
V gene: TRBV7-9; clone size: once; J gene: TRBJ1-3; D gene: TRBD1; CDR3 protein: ASSQTGFGSGNTIY
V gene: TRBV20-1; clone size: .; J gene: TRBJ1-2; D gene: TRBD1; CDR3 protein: SARDTTGDPYGYT
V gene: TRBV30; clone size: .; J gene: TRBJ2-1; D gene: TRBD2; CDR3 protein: AWGAGGVEQF
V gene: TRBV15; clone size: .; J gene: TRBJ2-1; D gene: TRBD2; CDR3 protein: ATSAGLAGVNEQF
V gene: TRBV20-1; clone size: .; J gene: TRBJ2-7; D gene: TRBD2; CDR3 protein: SASGTSGMAYEQY
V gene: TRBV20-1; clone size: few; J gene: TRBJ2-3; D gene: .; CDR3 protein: SARDPAVTDTQY
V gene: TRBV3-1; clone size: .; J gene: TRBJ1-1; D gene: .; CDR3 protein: ASSQDRVLPNTEAF
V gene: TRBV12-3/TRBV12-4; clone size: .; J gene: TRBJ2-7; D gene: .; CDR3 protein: ASSFSSVYEQY
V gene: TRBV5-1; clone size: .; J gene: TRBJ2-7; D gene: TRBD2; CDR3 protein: ASSLGLAATYEQY
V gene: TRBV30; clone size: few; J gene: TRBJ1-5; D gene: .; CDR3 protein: AWSISGSQPQH
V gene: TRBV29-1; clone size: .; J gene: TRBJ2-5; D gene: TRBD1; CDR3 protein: SVADRVQTQY
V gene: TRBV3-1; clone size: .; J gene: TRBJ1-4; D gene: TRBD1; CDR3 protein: ASSQDGTATTNEKLF
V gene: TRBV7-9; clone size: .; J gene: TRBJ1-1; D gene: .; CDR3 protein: ASSSGLGGGTEAF
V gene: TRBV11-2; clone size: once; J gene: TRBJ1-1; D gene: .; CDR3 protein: ASSLSILGRAHTEAF
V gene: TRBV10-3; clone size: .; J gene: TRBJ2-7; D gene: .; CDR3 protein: AITSGASSYEQY
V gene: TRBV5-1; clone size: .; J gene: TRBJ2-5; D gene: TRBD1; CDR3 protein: ASSLSGTGYQETQY
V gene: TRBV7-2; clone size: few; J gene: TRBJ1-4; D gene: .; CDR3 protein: ASSLQGSKEKLF
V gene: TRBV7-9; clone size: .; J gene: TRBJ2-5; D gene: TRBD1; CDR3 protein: ASSPDRGRGGTQY
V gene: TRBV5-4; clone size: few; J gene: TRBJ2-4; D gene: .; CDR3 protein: ASSLAGNIQY
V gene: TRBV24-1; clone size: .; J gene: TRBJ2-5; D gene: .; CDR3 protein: ATSDSEGPWAETQY
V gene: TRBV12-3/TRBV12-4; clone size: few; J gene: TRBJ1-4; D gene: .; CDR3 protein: ASSEGGDGEKLF
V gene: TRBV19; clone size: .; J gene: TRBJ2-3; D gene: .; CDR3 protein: ASSTTATDTQY
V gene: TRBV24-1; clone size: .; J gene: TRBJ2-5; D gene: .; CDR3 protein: ATSDLGTPLGETQY